This is a list of T cell receptor beta chains from one sample in a study of blood T cell repertoires in COVID-19. TCRdb keeps only in-frame clones here, not all; method: immunoSEQ multiplex PCR. Counted here are more than 80,000 clones, about 88% occurring once; the ten biggest clones make up about 5%. The source material was peripheral blood. The receptors were sampled from a man aged 35-49 years with acute or convalescent COVID-19. CDR3s include the opening cysteine and the closing phenylalanine or tryptophan. The D gene is left open where the match is weak.

TRBJ1-1 14 TRBV7-2 - CASSLEGDDTEAFF
TRBJ2-1 15 TRBV5-4 TRBD1 CASWSGTGTYNEQFF
TRBJ1-1 14 TRBV6-2/TRBV6-3 - CASSFGLSNTEAFF
TRBJ1-6 14 TRBV28 - CASLSGSYNSPLHF
TRBJ2-5 15 TRBV3-1/TRBV3-2 - CASSRTPGVGETQYF
TRBJ2-4 13 TRBV30 TRBD2 CAWSGSGENIQYF
TRBJ2-6 15 TRBV18 TRBD1 CASSPQGAGANVLTF
TRBJ2-7 12 TRBV7-9 - CASSENTVEQYF
TRBJ1-2 15 TRBV5-5 - CASSFLRGGRDGYTF
TRBJ2-1 14 TRBV29-1 - CSVRFRASYNEQFF
TRBJ2-2 15 TRBV11-2 - CASSPGLGGTGELFF
TRBJ2-5 14 TRBV5-1 - CASSLRTQSETQYF
TRBJ1-2 15 TRBV7-9 - CASSSGANAGYGYTF
TRBJ1-2 14 TRBV9 - CASSDRDTGWGYTF
TRBJ2-3 16 TRBV5-1 - CASSPVGVASGDTQYF
TRBJ2-7 15 TRBV18 TRBD2 CASSTKLAGTYEQYF
TRBJ1-1 15 TRBV2 - CASSGQGKSHTEAFF
TRBJ1-2 14 TRBV19 - CASKGQRDGSGYTF
TRBJ1-5 17 TRBV28 - CASRSNTGIGSNQPQHF
TRBJ2-1 13 TRBV7-9 TRBD2 CASSLGGLYEQFF
TRBJ2-5 14 TRBV5-1 - CASSWKGVGETQYF
TRBJ1-5 15 TRBV5-6 TRBD1 CASSLGGTENQPQHF
TRBJ2-7 15 TRBV9 - CASSVGSGLTYEQYF
TRBJ1-2 12 TRBV6-2/TRBV6-3 - CASSRDIDGYTF
TRBJ1-2 17 TRBV5-1 TRBD1 CASSPVTGASSNYGYTF
TRBJ1-5 16 TRBV19 TRBD1 CASSTYGTGGNQPQHF
TRBJ1-2 14 TRBV6-4 - CASSDSGGASGYTF
TRBJ2-7 14 TRBV4-1 - CASSRAEQSYEQYF
TRBJ2-1 14 TRBV7-2 TRBD2 CASSSLAGAVEQFF
TRBJ1-4 16 TRBV7-5 - CARRPSRGATNEKLFF
TRBJ1-1 17 TRBV5-1 TRBD1 CASSGGTGSAWNTEAFF
TRBJ1-1 13 TRBV27 TRBD1 CASSPGTGGFAFF
TRBJ1-6 15 TRBV6-5 - CASSYSLAGYSPLHF
TRBJ2-7 14 TRBV4-3 - CASSVTHGIYEQYF
TRBJ2-2 14 TRBV6-5 - CASSIDIYTGELFF
TRBJ2-5 15 TRBV30 TRBD1 CAWSAFDRDQETQYF
TRBJ2-7 16 TRBV18 - CASSPAAGRSMDEQYF
TRBJ2-7 16 TRBV4-1 - CASSQDPPGSSYEQYF
TRBJ2-2 17 TRBV18 TRBD1 CASSPLGRGPNTGELFF
TRBJ2-5 16 TRBV30 TRBD2 CAWSVPLAGILKTQYF
TRBJ2-1 16 TRBV7-8 - CASSLADSYSYNEQFF
TRBJ2-1 16 TRBV7-9 - CASSPTSGRSYNEQFF
TRBJ1-4 14 TRBV19 TRBD1 CASSTRTGNEKLFF
TRBJ2-3 14 TRBV6-5 - CASSYSVAADTQYF
TRBJ2-1 17 TRBV11-2 - CASSLIERGHSYNEQFF
TRBJ1-1 15 TRBV15 TRBD1 CATSPRQGLGTEAFF
TRBJ1-2 15 TRBV5-5 TRBD1 CASSSSTGGAYGYTF